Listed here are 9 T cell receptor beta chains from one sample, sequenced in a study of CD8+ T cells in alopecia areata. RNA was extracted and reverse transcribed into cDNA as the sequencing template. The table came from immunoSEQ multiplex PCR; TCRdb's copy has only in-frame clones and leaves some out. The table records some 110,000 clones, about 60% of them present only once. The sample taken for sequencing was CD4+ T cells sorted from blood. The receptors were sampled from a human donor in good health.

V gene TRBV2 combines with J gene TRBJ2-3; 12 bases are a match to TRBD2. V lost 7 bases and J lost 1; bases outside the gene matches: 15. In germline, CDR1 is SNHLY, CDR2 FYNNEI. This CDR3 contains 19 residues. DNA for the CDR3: TGTGCCAGCACACCCCCGTGGCTAGCGGGGGGGCGGGGCACAGATACGCAGTATTTT. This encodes CASTPPWLAGGRGTDTQYF.

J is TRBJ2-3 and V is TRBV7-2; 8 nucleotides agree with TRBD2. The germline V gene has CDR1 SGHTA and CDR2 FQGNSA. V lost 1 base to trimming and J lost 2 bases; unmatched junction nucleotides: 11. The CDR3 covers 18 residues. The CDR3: CASSLGPSGGPNTDTQYF. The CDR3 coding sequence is TGTGCCAGCAGCTTAGGTCCGTCGGGGGGGCCGAACACAGATACGCAGTATTTT.

CDR3 sequence reads: CASSEFGATNEKLFF. The DNA for the CDR3 is TGTGCCAGCAGTGAATTTGGGGCCACTAATGAAAAACTGTTTTTT. The V call is TRBV25-1, the J call TRBJ1-4; maybe TRBD1 (5 bases). This CDR3 region has 15 residues. Germline V gene sequence: CDR1 MGHDK, CDR2 SYGVNS. Trimming pared 1 base from V and 2 bases from J, leaving 8 bases between.

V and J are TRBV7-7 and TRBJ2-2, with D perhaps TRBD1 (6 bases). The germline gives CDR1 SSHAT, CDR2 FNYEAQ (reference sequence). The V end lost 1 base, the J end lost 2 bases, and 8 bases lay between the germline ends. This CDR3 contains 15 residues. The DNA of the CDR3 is TGTGCCAGCAGCTTAGACAGGGAAAACACCGGGGAGCTGTTTTTT. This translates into CASSLDRENTGELFF. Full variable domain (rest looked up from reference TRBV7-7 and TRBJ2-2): GAGVSQSPRYKVTKRGQDVTLRCDPISSHATLYWYQQALGQGPEFLTYFNYEAQPDKSGLPSDRFSAERPEGSISTLTIQRTEQRDSAMYRCASSLDRENTGELFFGEGSRLTVL.

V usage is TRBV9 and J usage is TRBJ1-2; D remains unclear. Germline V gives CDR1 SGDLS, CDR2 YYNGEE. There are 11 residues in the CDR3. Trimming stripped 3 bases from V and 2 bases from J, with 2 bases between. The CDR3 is CASSGNYGYTF. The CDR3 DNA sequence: TGTGCCAGCAGCGGGAACTATGGCTACACCTTC.

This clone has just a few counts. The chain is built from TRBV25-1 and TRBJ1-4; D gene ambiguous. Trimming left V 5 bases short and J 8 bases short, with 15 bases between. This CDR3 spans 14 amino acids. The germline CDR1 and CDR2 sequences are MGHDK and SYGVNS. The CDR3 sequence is CASSQRGIGEKLFF. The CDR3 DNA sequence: TGTGCCAGCAGTCAACGTGGGATTGGGGAAAAACTGTTTTTT.

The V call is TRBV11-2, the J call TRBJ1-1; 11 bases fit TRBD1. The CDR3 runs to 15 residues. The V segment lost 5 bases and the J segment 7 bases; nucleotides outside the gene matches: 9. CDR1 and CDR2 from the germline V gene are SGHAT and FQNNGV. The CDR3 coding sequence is TGTGCCAGCAGCCCCTGGGGACAGGGGGGGAGTGAAGCTTTCTTT. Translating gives CASSPWGQGGSEAFF.

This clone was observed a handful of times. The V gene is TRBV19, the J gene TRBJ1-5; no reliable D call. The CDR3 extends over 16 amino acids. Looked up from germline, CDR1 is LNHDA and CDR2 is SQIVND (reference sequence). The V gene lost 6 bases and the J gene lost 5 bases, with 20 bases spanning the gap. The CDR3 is CASSHTGSGLYQPQHF. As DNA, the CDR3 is TGTGCCAGTAGCCATACCGGGTCGGGTCTGTATCAGCCCCAGCATTTT.

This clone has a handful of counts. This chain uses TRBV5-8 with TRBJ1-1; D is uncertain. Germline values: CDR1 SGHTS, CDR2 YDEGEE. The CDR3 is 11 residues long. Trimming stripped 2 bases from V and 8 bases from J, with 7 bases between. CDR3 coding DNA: TGTGCCAGCAGCTTAATCAGAGAAGCTTTCTTT. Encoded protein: CASSLIREAFF.